This T cell receptor (beta chain) was recovered during a study of neurological immune-mediated disorders. Study-level results: Private repertoires in all groups were suggested, as expanded clones shared no CDR3 amino acid sequences across subjects. When grouped phylogenetically, the repertoires of 18 of the 34 multiple sclerosis patients fell together in one related-CDR3 cluster, which is a possible signature.

Unsorted libraries were generated from 2 million PBMCs held at -80 degrees C. The table lists this clonotype with many counts. Its antigen remains unknown. Every sequencing run generated in excess of 180 million TCR-beta sequences. These sequences covered 15-18 subjects. TCRdb ran MiXCR on the 5' RACE reads and lists one entry per CDR3 protein. The profile covers some 60,000 distinct CDR3 sequences, with about 2.5% appearing a single time and about 3% taken by the ten largest. The sample consisted of PBMCs. The receptor was derived from a man aged 45-60 years with multiple sclerosis.

CDR3 amino acids: CASSFQTSGGKPTYEQYF. The CDR3 DNA follows: TGTGCCAGCAGTTTTCAAACTAGCGGGGGGAAACCTACCTACGAGCAGTACTTC. V and J are TRBV12-3 or TRBV12-4 and TRBJ2-7; 12 positions match TRBD2. The V segment lost 3 bases and the J segment 2 bases; nucleotides outside the gene matches: 11. The CDR3 runs 18 residues.